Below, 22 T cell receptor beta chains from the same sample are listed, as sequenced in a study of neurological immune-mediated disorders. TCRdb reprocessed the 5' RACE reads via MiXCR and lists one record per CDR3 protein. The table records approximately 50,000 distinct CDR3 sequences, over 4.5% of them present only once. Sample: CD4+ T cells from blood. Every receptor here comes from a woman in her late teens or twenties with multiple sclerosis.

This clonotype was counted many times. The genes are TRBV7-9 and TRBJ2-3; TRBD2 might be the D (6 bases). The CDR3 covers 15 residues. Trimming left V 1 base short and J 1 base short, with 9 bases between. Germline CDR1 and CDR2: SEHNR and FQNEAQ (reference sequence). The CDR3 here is CASSLVTGGTDTQYF. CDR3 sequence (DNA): TGTGCCAGCAGCTTAGTTACGGGGGGCACAGATACGCAGTATTTT.

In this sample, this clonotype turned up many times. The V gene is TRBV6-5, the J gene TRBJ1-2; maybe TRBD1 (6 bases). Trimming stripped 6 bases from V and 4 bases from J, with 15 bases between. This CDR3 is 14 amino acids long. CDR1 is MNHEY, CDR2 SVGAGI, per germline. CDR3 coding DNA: TGTGCCAGCAGCGGAGGAACAGGGTTCTATGGCTACACCTTC. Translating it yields CASSGGTGFYGYTF.

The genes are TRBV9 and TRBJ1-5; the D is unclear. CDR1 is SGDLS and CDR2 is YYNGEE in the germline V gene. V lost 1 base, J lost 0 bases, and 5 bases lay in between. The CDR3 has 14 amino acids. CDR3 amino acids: CASSVSYSNQPQHF. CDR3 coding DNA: TGTGCCAGCAGCGTATCGTATAGCAATCAGCCCCAGCATTTT.

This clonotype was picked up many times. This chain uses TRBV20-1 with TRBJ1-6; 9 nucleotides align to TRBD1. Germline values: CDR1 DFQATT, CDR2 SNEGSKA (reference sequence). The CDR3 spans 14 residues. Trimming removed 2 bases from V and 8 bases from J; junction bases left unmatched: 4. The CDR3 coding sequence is TGCAGTGCTAGACGGGGACAGGGCGATTCACCCCTCCACTTT. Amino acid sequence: CSARRGQGDSPLHF.

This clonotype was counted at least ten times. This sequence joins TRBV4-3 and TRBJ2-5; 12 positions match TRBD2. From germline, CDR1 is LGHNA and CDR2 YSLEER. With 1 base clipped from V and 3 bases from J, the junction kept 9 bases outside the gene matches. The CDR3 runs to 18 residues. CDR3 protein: CASSQGRLAGGREETQYF. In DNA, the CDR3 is TGCGCCAGCAGCCAAGGCAGGCTAGCGGGAGGGCGGGAAGAGACCCAGTACTTC.

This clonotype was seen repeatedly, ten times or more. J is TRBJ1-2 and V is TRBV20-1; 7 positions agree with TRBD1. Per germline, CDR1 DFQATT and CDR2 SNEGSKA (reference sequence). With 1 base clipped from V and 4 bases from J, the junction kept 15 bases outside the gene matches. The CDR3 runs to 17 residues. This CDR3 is CSARGDRGHYSSYGYTF. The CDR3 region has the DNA TGCAGTGCTAGAGGGGACAGAGGACACTATTCGTCCTATGGCTACACCTTC.

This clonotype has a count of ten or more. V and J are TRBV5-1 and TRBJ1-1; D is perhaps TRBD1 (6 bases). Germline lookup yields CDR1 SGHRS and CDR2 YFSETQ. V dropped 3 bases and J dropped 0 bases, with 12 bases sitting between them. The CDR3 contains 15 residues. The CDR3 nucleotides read TGCGCCAGCAGCTGGATTACAGGGATGAACACTGAAGCTTTCTTT. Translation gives CASSWITGMNTEAFF.

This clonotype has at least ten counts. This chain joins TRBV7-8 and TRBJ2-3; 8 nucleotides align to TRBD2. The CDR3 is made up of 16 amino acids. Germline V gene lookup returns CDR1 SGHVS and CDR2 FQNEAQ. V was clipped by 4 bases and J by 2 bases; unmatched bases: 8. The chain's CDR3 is CASSSPSGSLTDTQYF. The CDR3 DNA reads TGTGCCAGCAGCTCTCCGAGCGGGAGTCTCACAGATACGCAGTATTTT.

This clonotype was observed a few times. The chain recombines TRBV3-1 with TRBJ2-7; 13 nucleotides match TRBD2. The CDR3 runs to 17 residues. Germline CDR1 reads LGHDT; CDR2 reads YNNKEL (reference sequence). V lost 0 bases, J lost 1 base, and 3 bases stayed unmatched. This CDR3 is CASSQETSGGASYEQYF. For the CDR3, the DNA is TGTGCCAGCAGCCAAGAAACTAGCGGGGGGGCATCCTACGAGCAGTACTTC.

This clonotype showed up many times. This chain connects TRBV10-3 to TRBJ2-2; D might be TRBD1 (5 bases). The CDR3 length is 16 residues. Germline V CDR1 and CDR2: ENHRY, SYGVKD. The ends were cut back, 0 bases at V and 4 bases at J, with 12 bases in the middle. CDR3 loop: CAISESSRQGTGELFF. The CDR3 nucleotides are TGTGCCATCAGTGAGTCGTCCAGGCAGGGCACCGGGGAGCTGTTTTTT.

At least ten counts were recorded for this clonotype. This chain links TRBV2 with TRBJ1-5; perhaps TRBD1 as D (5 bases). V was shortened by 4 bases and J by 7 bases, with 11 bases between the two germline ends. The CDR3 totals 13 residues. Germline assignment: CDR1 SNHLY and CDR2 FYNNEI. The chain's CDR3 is CASSAEGNQPQHF. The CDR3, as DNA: TGTGCCAGCAGTGCAGAGGGGAACCAGCCCCAGCATTTT.

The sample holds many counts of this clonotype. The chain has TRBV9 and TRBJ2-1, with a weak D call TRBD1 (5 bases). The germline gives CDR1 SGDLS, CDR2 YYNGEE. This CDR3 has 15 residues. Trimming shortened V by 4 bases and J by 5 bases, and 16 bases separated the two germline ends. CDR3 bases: TGTGCCAGCAGCCCCCTGCTTCAGGGAAACAATGAGCAGTTCTTC. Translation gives CASSPLLQGNNEQFF.

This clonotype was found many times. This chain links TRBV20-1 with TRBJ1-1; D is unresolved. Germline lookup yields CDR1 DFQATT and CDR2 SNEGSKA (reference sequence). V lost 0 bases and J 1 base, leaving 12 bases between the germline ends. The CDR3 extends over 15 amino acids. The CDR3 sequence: CSARDSNIQNTEAFF. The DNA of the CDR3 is TGCAGTGCTAGAGATAGTAACATACAGAACACTGAAGCTTTCTTT.

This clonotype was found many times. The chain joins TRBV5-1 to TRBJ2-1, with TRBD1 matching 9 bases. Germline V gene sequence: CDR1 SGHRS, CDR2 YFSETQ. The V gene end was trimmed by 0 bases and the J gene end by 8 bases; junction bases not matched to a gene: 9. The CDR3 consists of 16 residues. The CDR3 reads CASSLAAGTGIHEQFF. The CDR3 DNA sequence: TGCGCCAGCAGCTTGGCGGCCGGGACAGGGATCCATGAGCAGTTCTTC.

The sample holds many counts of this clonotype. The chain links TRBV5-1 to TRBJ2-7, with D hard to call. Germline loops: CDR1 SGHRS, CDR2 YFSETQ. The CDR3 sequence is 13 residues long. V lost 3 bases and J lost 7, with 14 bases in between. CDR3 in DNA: TGCGCCAGCAGCTGGGAAGGATCGTGGGAGCAGTACTTC. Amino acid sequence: CASSWEGSWEQYF.

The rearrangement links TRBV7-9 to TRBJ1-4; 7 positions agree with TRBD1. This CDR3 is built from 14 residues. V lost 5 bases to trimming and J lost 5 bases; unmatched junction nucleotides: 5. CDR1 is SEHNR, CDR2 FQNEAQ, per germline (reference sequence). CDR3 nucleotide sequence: TGTGCCAGCAGCATGGACAGGAGGAATGAAAAACTGTTTTTT. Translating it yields CASSMDRRNEKLFF. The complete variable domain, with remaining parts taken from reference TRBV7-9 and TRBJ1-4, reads DTGVSQNPRHKITKRGQNVTFRCDPISEHNRLYWYRQTLGQGPEFLTYFQNEAQLEKSRLLSDRFSAERPKGSFSTLEIQRTEQGDSAMYLCASSMDRRNEKLFFGSGTQLSVL.

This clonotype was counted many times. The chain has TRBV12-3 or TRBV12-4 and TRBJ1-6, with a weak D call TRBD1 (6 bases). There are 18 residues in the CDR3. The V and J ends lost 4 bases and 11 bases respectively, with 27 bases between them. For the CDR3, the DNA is TGTGCCAGCAGTTCGACCTGGGTCCAAAACAGGGCAGAGGCACCCCTCCACTTT. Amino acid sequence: CASSSTWVQNRAEAPLHF.

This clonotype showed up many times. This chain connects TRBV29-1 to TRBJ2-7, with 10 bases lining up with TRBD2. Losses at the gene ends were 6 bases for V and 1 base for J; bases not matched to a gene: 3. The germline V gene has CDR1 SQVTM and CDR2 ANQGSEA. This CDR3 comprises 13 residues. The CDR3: CSVVAGGSYEQYV. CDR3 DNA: TGCAGCGTCGTAGCGGGAGGTTCCTACGAGCAGTACGTC.

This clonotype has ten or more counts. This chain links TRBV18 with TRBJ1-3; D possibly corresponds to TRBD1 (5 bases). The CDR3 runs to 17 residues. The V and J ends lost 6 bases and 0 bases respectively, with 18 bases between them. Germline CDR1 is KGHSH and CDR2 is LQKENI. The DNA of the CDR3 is TGTGCCAGCTCGCCGTCCACAGGTTTAAGCTCTGGAAACACCATATATTTT. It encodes CASSPSTGLSSGNTIYF.

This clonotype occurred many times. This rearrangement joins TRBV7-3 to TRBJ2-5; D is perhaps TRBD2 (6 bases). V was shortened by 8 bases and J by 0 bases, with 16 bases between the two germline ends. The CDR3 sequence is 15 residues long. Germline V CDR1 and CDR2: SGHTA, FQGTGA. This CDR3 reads CASSVGLAHQETQYF. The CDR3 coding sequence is TGTGCCAGCTCGGTAGGGCTAGCGCACCAAGAGACCCAGTACTTC.

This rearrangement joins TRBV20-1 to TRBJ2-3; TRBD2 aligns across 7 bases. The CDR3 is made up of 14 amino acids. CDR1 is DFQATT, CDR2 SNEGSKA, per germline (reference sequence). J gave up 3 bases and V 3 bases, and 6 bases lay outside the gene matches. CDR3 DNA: TGCAGTGCTAGTGTGGCTAGCGGAACAGATACGCAGTATTTT. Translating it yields CSASVASGTDTQYF.

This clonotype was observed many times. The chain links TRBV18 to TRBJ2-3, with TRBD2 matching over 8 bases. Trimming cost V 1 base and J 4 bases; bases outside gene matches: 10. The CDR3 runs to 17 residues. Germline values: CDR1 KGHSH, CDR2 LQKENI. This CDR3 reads CASSPRTSWGHADTQYF. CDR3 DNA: TGTGCCAGCTCACCACGGACTAGCTGGGGCCACGCAGATACGCAGTATTTT.